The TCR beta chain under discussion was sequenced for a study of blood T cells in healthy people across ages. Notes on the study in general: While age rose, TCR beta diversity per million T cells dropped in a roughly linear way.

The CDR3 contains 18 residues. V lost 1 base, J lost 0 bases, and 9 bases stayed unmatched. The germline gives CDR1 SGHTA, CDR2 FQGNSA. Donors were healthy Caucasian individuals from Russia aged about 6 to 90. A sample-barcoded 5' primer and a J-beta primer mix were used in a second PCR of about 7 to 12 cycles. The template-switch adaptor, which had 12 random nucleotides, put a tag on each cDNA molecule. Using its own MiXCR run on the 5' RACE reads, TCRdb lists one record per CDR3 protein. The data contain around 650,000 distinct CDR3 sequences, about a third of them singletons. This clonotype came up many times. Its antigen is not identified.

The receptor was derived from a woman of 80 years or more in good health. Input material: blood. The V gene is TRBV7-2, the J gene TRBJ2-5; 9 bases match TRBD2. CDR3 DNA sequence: TGTGCCAGCAGCTTAGAGAAGCGGGGGGCCTTGTACCAAGAGACCCAGTACTTC. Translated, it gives CASSLEKRGALYQETQYF.